Here is one TCR beta chain with its context. This specimen comes from a study of T cells expressing NK-cell markers. Germline-derived CDR1 and CDR2 are SGHRS and YFSETQ. The CDR3 length is 15 residues. After re-calling the 5' RACE reads, TCRdb lists one entry per CDR3 protein, DNA absent. This repertoire comprises almost 450,000 distinct CDR3 sequences; its ten largest clones make up 7.3%. The clonotype comes from a woman aged 18 to 69 in good health. The sequencing input was blood T cells: a sorted CD56 or NKG2C T cell subset, CD4+ or CD8+ T cells, or bulk PBMC T cells (not recorded which). This chain uses TRBV5-1 with TRBJ2-3. CDR3: CASRHDSTSTDTQYF. Drawing the rest from reference TRBV5-1 and TRBJ2-3, the complete variable domain is KAGVTQTPRYLIKTRGQQVTLSCSPISGHRSVSWYQQTPGQGLQFLFEYFSETQRNKGNFPGRFSGRQFSNSRSEMNVSTLELGDSALYLCASRHDSTSTDTQYFGPGTRLTVL.